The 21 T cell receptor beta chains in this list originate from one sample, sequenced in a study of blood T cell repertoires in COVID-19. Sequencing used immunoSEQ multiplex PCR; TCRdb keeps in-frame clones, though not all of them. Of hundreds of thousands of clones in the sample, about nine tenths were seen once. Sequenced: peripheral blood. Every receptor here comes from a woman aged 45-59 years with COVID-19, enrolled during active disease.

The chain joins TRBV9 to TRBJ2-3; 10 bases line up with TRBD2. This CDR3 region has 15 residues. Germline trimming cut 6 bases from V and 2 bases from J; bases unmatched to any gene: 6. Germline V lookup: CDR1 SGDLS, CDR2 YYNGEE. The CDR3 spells CASTSSGSYTDTQYF. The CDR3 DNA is TGTGCCAGCACCTCTAGCGGGAGCTACACAGATACGCAGTATTTT. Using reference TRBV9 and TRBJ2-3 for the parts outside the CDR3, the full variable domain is DSGVTQTPKHLITATGQRVTLRCSPRSGDLSVYWYQQSLDQGLQFLIQYYNGEERAKGNILERFSAQQFPDLHSELNLSSLELGDSALYFCASTSSGSYTDTQYFGPGTRLTVL.

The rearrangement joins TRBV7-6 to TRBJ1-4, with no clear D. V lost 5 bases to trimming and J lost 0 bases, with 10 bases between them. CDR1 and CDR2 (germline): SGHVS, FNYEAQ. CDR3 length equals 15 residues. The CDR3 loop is CASSPRTATNEKLFF. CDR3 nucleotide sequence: TGTGCCAGCAGCCCGAGGACTGCAACTAATGAAAAACTGTTTTTT.

The CDR3 loop is CASSLLIGLVGEQFF. The CDR3 region has the DNA TGTGCCAGCAGCTTGTTGATCGGACTAGTAGGCGAGCAGTTCTTC. The chain joins TRBV5-8 to TRBJ2-1; 7 nucleotides align to TRBD2. The CDR3 has 15 amino acids. The trim removed 1 base at V and 10 bases at J, leaving 11 bases unmatched. Germline CDR1 SGHTS, CDR2 YDEGEE.

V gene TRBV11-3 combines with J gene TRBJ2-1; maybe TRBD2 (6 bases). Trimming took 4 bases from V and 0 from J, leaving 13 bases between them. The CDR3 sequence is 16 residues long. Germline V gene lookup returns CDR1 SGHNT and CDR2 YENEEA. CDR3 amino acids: CASSSRDFGSYNEQFF. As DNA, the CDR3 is TGTGCCAGCAGCTCCCGGGACTTCGGCTCCTACAATGAGCAGTTCTTC.

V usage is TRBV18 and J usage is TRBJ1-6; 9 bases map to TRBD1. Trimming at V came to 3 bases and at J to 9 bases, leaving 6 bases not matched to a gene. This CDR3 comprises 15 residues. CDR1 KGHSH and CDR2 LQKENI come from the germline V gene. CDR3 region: CASSPMGQGSSPLHF. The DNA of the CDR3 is TGTGCCAGCTCACCTATGGGACAGGGAAGTTCACCCCTCCACTTT.

CDR3 DNA sequence: TGTGCCAGCAGCCCAGGGACCGGGACAGGGCACACTGAAGCTTTCTTT. It specifies CASSPGTGTGHTEAFF. V is TRBV7-9 and J is TRBJ1-1; 9 bases fit TRBD1. V lost 5 bases, J lost 3 bases, and 10 bases stayed unmatched. Germline V CDR1 and CDR2: SEHNR, FQNEAQ (reference sequence). This CDR3 region has 16 residues.

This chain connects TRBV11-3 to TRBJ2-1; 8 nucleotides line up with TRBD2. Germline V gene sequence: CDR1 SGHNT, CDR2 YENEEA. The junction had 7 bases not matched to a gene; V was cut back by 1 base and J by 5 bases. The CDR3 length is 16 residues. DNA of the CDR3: TGTGCCAGCAGCTTAGTCCCCGGACTAGCCAACAATGAGCAGTTCTTC. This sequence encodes CASSLVPGLANNEQFF.

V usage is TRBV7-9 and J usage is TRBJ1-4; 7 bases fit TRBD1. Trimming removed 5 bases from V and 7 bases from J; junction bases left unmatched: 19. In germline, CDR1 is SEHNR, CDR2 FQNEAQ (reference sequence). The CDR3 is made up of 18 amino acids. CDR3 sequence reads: CASSRVPLQGLGSEKLFF. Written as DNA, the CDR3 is TGTGCCAGCAGCCGAGTACCCCTACAGGGGCTCGGTAGTGAAAAACTGTTTTTT.

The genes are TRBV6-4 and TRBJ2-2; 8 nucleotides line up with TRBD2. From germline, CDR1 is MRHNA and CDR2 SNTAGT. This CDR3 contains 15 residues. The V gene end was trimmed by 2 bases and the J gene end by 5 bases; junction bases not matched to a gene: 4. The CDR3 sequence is CASSDMSGSTGELFF. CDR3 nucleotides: TGTGCCAGCAGTGACATGAGCGGGAGTACCGGGGAGCTGTTTTTT.

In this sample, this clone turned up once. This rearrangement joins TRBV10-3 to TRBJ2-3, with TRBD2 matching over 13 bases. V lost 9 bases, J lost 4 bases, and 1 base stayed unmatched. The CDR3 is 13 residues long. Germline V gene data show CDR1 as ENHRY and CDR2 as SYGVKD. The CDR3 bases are TGTGCCATAGGGACTAGCGGGGCAGATACGCAGTATTTT. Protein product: CAIGTSGADTQYF.

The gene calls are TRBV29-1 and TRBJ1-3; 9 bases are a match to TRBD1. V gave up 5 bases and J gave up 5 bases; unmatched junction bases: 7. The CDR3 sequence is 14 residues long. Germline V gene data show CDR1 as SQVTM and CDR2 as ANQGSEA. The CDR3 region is CSVRQGQGRNTIYF. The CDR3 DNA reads TGCAGCGTTCGCCAGGGACAGGGCCGAAACACCATATATTTT.

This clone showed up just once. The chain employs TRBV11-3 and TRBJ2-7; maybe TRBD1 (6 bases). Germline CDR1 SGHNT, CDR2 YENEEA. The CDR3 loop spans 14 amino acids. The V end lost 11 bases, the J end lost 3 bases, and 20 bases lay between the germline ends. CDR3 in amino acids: CACRTFAQGYEQYF. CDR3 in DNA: TGTGCCTGCCGGACCTTTGCACAGGGCTACGAGCAGTACTTC.

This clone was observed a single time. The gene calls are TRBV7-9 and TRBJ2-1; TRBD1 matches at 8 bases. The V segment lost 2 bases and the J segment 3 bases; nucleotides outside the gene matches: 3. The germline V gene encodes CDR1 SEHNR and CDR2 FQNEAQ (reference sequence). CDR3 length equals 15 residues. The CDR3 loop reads CASSLRQGNYNEQFF. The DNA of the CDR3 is TGTGCCAGCAGCTTAAGACAGGGGAACTACAATGAGCAGTTCTTC.

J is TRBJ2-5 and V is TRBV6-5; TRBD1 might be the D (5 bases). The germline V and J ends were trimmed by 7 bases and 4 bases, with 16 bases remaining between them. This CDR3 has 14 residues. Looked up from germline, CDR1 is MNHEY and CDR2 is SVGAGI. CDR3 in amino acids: CASNRLGLAETQYF. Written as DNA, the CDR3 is TGTGCCAGCAACAGGCTGGGCTTGGCAGAGACCCAGTACTTC.

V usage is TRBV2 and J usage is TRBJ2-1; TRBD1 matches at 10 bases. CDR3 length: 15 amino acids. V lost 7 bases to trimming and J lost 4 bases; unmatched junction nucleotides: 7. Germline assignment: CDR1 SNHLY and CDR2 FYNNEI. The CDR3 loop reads CASKTGTGVYNEQFF. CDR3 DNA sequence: TGTGCCAGCAAAACCGGGACAGGGGTGTACAATGAGCAGTTCTTC.

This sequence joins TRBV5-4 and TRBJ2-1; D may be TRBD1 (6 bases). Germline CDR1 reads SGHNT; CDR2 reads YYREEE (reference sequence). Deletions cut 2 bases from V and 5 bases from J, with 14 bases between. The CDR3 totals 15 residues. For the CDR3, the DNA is TGTGCCAGCAGCTTAATAAACAGGGTCAACAATGAGCAGTTCTTC. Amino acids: CASSLINRVNNEQFF.

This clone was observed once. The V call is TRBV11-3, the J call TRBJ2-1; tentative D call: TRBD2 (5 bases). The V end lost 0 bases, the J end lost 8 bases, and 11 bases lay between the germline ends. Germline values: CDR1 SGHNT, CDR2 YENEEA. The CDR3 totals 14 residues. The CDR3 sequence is CASSLEGRIDEQFF. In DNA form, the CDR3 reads TGTGCCAGCAGCTTAGAGGGGAGAATAGATGAGCAGTTCTTC.

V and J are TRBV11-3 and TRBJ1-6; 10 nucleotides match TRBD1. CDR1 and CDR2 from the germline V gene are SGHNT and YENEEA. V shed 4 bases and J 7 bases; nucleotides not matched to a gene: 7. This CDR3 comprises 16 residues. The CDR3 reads CASSSGTGAINSPLHF. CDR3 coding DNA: TGTGCCAGCAGCTCCGGGACAGGGGCGATAAATTCACCCCTCCACTTT.

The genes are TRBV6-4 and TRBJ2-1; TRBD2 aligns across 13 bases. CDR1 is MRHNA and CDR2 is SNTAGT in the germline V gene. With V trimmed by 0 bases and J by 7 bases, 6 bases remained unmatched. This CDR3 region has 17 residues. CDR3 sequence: CASSDSWTSGSINEQFF. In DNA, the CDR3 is TGTGCCAGCAGTGACTCCTGGACTAGCGGGAGTATTAATGAGCAGTTCTTC.

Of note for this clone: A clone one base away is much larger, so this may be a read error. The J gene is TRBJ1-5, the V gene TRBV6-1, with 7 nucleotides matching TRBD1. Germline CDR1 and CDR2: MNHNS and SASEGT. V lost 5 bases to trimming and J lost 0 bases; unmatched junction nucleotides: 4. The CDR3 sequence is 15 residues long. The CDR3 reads CASSSTGNSNQPQHF. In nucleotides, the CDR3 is TGTGCCAGCAGTTCGACAGGGAATAGCAATCAGCCCCAGCATTTT.

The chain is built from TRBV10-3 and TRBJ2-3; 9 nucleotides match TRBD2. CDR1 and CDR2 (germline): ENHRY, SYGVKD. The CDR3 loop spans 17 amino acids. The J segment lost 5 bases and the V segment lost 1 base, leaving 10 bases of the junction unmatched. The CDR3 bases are TGTGCCATCAGTGAGTACTTGGCGGGAGGGCATGGAGATACGCAGTATTTT. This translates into CAISEYLAGGHGDTQYF.